These T cell receptor beta chains were read from a single sample in a study of beta chain features in type 1 diabetes. This table comes from immunoSEQ multiplex PCR, and its TCRdb copy is limited to in-frame clones, with some not included. This table holds about 330,000 clones, about 10% found once. The sequenced material came from naive CD4+ T cells from blood. Receptors were obtained from a woman aged 25 to 39 in good health. The CDR3 runs from the conserved cysteine through the conserved F or W. D genes are given only for firm matches. Expanded clones get a size class; other rows say once, few or many, or leave the size out.

J gene: TRBJ2-5
V gene: TRBV5-1
clone size: NA
D gene: TRBD1
CDR3 protein: CASSNGQGETQYF
CDR3 DNA: TGCGCCAGCAGCAACGGACAGGGCGAGACCCAGTACTTC

J gene: TRBJ2-7
V gene: TRBV27
clone size: few
D gene: NA
CDR3 protein: CASSFSLSSYEQYF
CDR3 DNA: TGTGCCAGCAGTTTCTCCCTAAGCTCCTACGAGCAGTACTTC

J gene: TRBJ2-5
V gene: TRBV7-9
clone size: once
D gene: NA
CDR3 protein: CASSPFGGLQETQYF
CDR3 DNA: TGTGCCAGCAGCCCTTTTGGCGGGCTCCAAGAGACCCAGTACTTC

J gene: TRBJ2-1
V gene: TRBV18
clone size: NA
D gene: TRBD2
CDR3 protein: CASSAYLAGGPYNEQFF
CDR3 DNA: TGTGCCAGCTCAGCCTATTTAGCGGGAGGGCCTTACAATGAGCAGTTCTTC

J gene: TRBJ2-3
V gene: TRBV9
clone size: few
D gene: NA
CDR3 protein: CASSVDPGSDTQYF
CDR3 DNA: TGTGCCAGCAGCGTAGATCCAGGGTCAGATACGCAGTATTTT

J gene: TRBJ1-1
V gene: TRBV18
clone size: few
D gene: NA
CDR3 protein: CASSPNRVLVNTEAFF
CDR3 DNA: TGTGCCAGCTCACCTAACAGGGTCTTGGTGAACACTGAAGCTTTCTTT

J gene: TRBJ1-2
V gene: TRBV7-3
clone size: few
D gene: TRBD1
CDR3 protein: CASSQGQGDGYTF
CDR3 DNA: TGTGCCAGCAGCCAAGGACAGGGTGACGGCTACACCTTC

J gene: TRBJ2-4
V gene: TRBV11-2
clone size: few
D gene: NA
CDR3 protein: CASSSPGLPAKNIQYF
CDR3 DNA: TGTGCCAGCAGCTCCCCGGGACTCCCAGCCAAAAACATTCAGTACTTC

J gene: TRBJ1-5
V gene: TRBV28
clone size: NA
D gene: NA
CDR3 protein: CASKTHGNQPQHF
CDR3 DNA: TGTGCCAGCAAAACCCACGGGAATCAGCCCCAGCATTTT

J gene: TRBJ2-2
V gene: TRBV15
clone size: NA
D gene: NA
CDR3 protein: CATSRVAGSTGELFF
CDR3 DNA: TGTGCCACCAGCAGAGTAGCCGGGAGCACCGGGGAGCTGTTTTTT

J gene: TRBJ2-3
V gene: TRBV28
clone size: few
D gene: NA
CDR3 protein: CASRPQGTDTQYF
CDR3 DNA: TGTGCCAGCAGACCCCAGGGGACAGATACGCAGTATTTT